Presented here are 10 T cell receptor beta chains from one specimen sequenced in a study of blood T cell repertoires in COVID-19. TCRdb's copy holds only in-frame clones and misses some; the assay was immunoSEQ multiplex PCR. The sample carries approximately 130,000 clones, approximately 82% recorded once. Sequencing was performed on peripheral blood. Receptor source: a man in his forties with active or convalescent COVID-19.

The chain has TRBV7-6 and TRBJ2-1, with D possibly TRBD1 on 6 matching bases. The CDR3 is 14 residues long. Germline CDR1 is SGHVS and CDR2 is FNYEAQ. V was cut by 4 bases and J by 6 bases, with 13 bases left in between. The CDR3 reads CASSSIGTSNEQFF. The CDR3 bases are TGTGCCAGCAGCTCCATCGGGACAAGCAATGAGCAGTTCTTC. The whole variable domain, filled in from reference TRBV7-6 and TRBJ2-1, reads GAGVSQSPRYKVTKRGQDVALRCDPISGHVSLYWYRQALGQGPEFLTYFNYEAQQDKSGLPNDRFSAERPEGSISTLTIQRTEQRDSAMYRCASSSIGTSNEQFFGPGTRLTVL.

The rearrangement uses TRBV11-2 and TRBJ2-1; possible D gene TRBD2, 6 bases. The germline CDR1 and CDR2 sequences are SGHAT and FQNNGV. The CDR3 runs 16 residues. Trimming took off 3 bases at V and 8 bases at J, with 20 bases between the two ends. As DNA, the CDR3 is TGTGCCAGCAGCTTTCGGAGCGCAGGACTACAGCATGAGCAGTTCTTC. The encoded protein is CASSFRSAGLQHEQFF.

J is TRBJ2-2 and V is TRBV2; D might be TRBD2 (6 bases). The CDR3 totals 15 residues. CDR1 is SNHLY and CDR2 is FYNNEI in the germline V gene. Trimming shortened V by 3 bases and J by 4 bases, and 12 bases separated the two germline ends. The DNA for the CDR3 is TGTGCCAGCAGTGAGGAGGGCGCAGGCACCGGGGAGCTGTTTTTT. It yields the protein CASSEEGAGTGELFF. Drawing the rest from reference TRBV2 and TRBJ2-2, the complete variable domain is EPEVTQTPSHQVTQMGQEVILRCVPISNHLYFYWYRQILGQKVEFLVSFYNNEISEKSEIFDDQFSVERPDGSNFTLKIRSTKLEDSAMYFCASSEEGAGTGELFFGEGSRLTVL.

Only a few counts were recorded for this clone. V and J are TRBV4-3 and TRBJ1-6, with D uncertain. Germline assignment: CDR1 LGHNA and CDR2 YSLEER. The CDR3 spans 14 residues. Trimming removed 1 base at V and 10 bases at J, with 11 bases between. In nucleotides, the CDR3 is TGCGCCAGCAGCCAAGGGAAGGGAGGGTCACCCCTCCACTTT. Its translation: CASSQGKGGSPLHF.

The chain employs TRBV9 and TRBJ1-4, with 8 positions matching TRBD1. In germline, CDR1 is SGDLS, CDR2 YYNGEE. J lost 7 bases, V lost 4 bases, and 9 bases had no gene match. This CDR3 is built from 15 residues. CDR3 sequence: CASSLRTGLSEKLFF. The DNA for the CDR3 is TGTGCCAGCAGCTTAAGGACAGGGCTCTCTGAAAAACTGTTTTTT.

The rearrangement links TRBV5-1 to TRBJ2-5; D is perhaps TRBD1 (5 bases). Trimming took off 4 bases at V and 4 bases at J, with 20 bases between the two ends. CDR3 length: 16 amino acids. Germline V gene sequence: CDR1 SGHRS, CDR2 YFSETQ. The CDR3 here is CASSPNTAQGRETQYF. The CDR3 DNA is TGCGCCAGCAGCCCTAACACGGCCCAGGGTAGAGAGACCCAGTACTTC.

The rearrangement links TRBV6-2 or TRBV6-3 to TRBJ2-3; no firm D call. Trimming left V 5 bases short and J 2 bases short, with 5 bases between. This CDR3 is 12 amino acids long. Germline V gene sequence: CDR1 MNHEY, CDR2 SVGEGT. As DNA, the CDR3 is TGTGCCAGCAGTACTTTCACAGATACGCAGTATTTT. It yields the protein CASSTFTDTQYF.

The J gene is TRBJ2-1, the V gene TRBV28, with 9 bases lining up with TRBD2. After removal of 6 bases from V and 15 bases from J, the junction contained 12 bases not matched to a gene. This CDR3 has 13 amino acids. Looked up from germline, CDR1 is MDHEN and CDR2 is SYDVKM. Here the CDR3 reads CASSSSGTSLSFF. The CDR3 DNA reads TGTGCCAGCAGCTCTTCGGGGACTAGCCTTTCGTTCTTC.

The genes are TRBV29-1 and TRBJ2-5; D gene unclear. Germline V gene sequence: CDR1 SQVTM, CDR2 ANQGSEA. V lost 2 bases to trimming and J lost 3 bases, with 10 bases between them. The CDR3 has 13 amino acids. The DNA for the CDR3 is TGCAGCGTTGAATTGGGCAGTAAAGAGACCCAGTACTTC. As protein: CSVELGSKETQYF.

The chain joins TRBV5-1 to TRBJ1-2; TRBD1 agrees at 9 bases. The length of the CDR3 is 14 residues. V was clipped by 0 bases and J by 5 bases; unmatched bases: 2. CDR1 is SGHRS and CDR2 is YFSETQ in the germline V gene. The CDR3 reads CASSLEQGAYGYTF. CDR3 sequence (DNA): TGCGCCAGCAGCTTGGAACAGGGGGCTTATGGCTACACCTTC.